The T cell receptor beta chain described here comes from a study of long-term antiretroviral therapy in people with HIV. CDR3 length: 18 residues. J gave up 0 bases and V 8 bases, and 13 bases lay outside the gene matches. Per the germline V gene, CDR1 is MGHDK and CDR2 is SYGVNS. At the survey level, the v3.0 immunoSEQ assay was run. Produced via immunoSEQ multiplex PCR; TCRdb's table is partial and in-frame only. Among 14,000 or so clones listed, roughly 82% were seen once. This chain uses TRBV25-1 with TRBJ2-6; 7 positions match TRBD2. The material was unsorted PBMCs, obtained 0.4 years after starting antiretroviral therapy. The source of this sequence is a man under 40 with HIV. CDR3 sequence reads: CASSPLGGASSGANVLTF. The CDR3 coding sequence is TGTGCCAGCTCACCCCTGGGAGGGGCTAGCTCTGGGGCCAACGTCCTGACTTTC.